This T cell receptor (beta chain) stems from a study of blood T cell repertoires in COVID-19 (TCRdb year 2020). Regarding the research as a whole: The collaborator samples originated in the United States, Italy and Spain and spanned the acute and convalescent phases of COVID-19. The material from the prospective study consisted of cDNA or gDNA derived from T cells, B-cell-depleted T cells, or PBMCs. The dataset comprised deeply sampled blood TCRbeta repertoires from subjects exposed to, actively infected with, or recovered from COVID-19. The repertoires were released in a freely available public database meant as a resource for research on the immune response to SARS-CoV-2. The samples were drawn from two sources: the first 160 participants of the ongoing ImmuneRACE study, and 1,000 to 1,500 subjects contributed by 6 global collaborators. The sample metadata nearly always contained a de-identified subject ID, COVID-19 status, age in years and sex. Where available, HLA class I and class II types were taken from metadata supplied by the sample provider and were not determined by assay-based typing. Broader findings and caveats from the paper: Clinical and demographic metadata were provided uncurated, with the amount varying by source and participant.

Reading the germline V gene gives CDR1 MNHNS and CDR2 SASEGT. Counted from cysteine to phenylalanine, this CDR3 has 15 amino acids. Here the CDR3 DNA is all that survives: 45 bases in frame from base 1. Trimmed from V: 2 bases; trimmed from J: 4 bases; junction bases lacking a gene match: 4. Note on this clone: The antigen it binds to is not known. Base-call qualities are not available, and no considerably larger clone is one nucleotide away.

Participants in the prospective study were aged 18 to 89 years, lived in some 24 United States geographic areas, and enrolled through a virtual design. Cohort assignment in the prospective study relied on participant-reported clinical history from a screening survey and a study questionnaire. For ImmuneRACE Cohort 3, a participant was defined as recovered based on two consecutive negative NP/OP PCR tests, clearance by a healthcare professional, or resolution of symptoms. Each participant in the prospective study had whole blood, serum and a nasopharyngeal or oropharyngeal swab collected by mobile phlebotomists. Participants in the prospective study had the option to provide additional blood draws and questionnaires over a roughly 2-month period. Before DNA extraction, prospective study blood samples were shipped either frozen or at room temperature. TCRbeta CDR3 regions were amplified from genomic DNA using the immunoSEQ Assay, a bias-controlled multiplex PCR. The paper's processing steps were these. The number of nucleated cells in each sample was estimated by amplification of reference gene primers within the assay. To quantify the absolute abundance of each unique TCRbeta CDR3 rearrangement, sequence reads were collapsed and filtered. Productive Simpson clonality was computed per sample as the square root of Simpson's diversity index over productive rearrangements. Imported from immuneACCESS, the table was reduced by TCRdb to in-frame sequences with V and J called. These copies leave out some clones; in studies compared against another copy, an unresolved V gene accounts for under half, and the cause of the remainder is not known. V and J calls and clone size come straight from that table; D and trimming were deduced from the DNA. The sample table contains roughly 250,000 clones; only one count was recorded for less than 90% of them. 2.5% to 3% of the sample is in the top ten clones.

The source material was PBMCs or T cells enriched from blood (not recorded which). The receptor was derived from a woman aged 50 to 60 who had recovered from COVID-19. In this chain, TRBV6-1 is recombined with TRBJ1-3; TRBD1 aligns with 8 central bases. The CDR3 reads as follows: CASSEQGASGNTIYF. The sequenced DNA: TGTGCCAGCAGTGAACAGGGGGCGTCGGGAAACACCATATATTTT.